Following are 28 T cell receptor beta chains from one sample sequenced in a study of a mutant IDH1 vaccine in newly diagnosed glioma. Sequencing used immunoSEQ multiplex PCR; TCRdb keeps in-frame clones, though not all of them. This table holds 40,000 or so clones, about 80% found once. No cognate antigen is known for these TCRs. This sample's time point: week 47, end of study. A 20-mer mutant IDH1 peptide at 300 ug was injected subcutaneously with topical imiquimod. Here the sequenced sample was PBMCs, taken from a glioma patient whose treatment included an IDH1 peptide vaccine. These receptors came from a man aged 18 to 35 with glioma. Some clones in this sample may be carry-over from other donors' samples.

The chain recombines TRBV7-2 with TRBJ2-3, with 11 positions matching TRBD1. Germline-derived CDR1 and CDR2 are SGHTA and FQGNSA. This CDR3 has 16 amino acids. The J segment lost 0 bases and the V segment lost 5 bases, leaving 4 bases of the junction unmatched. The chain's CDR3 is CASSTGQGASTDTQYF. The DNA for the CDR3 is TGTGCCAGCAGCACAGGACAGGGGGCGAGCACAGATACGCAGTATTTT. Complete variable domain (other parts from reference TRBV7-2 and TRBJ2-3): GAGVSQSPSNKVTEKGKDVELRCDPISGHTALYWYRQSLGQGLEFLIYFQGNSAPDKSGLPSDRFSAERTGGSVSTLTIQRTQQEDSAVYLCASSTGQGASTDTQYFGPGTRLTVL.

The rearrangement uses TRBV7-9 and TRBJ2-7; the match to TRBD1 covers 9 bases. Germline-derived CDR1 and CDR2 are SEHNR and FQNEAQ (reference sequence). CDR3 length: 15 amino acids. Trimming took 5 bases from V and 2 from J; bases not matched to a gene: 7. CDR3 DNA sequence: TGTGCCAGCAGCCGCCCACAGGGGGCCACCTACGAGCAGTACTTC. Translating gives CASSRPQGATYEQYF.

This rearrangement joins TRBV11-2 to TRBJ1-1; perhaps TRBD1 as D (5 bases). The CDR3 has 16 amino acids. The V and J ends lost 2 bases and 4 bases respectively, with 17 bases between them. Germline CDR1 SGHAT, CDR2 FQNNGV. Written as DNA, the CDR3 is TGTGCCAGCAGCTTATATGGCCTAGGGGCTAGCACTGAAGCTTTCTTT. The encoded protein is CASSLYGLGASTEAFF.

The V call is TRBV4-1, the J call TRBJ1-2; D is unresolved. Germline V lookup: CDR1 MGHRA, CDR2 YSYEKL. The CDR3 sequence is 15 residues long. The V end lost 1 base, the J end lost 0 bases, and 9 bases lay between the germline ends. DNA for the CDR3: TGCGCCAGCAGCCAAGGGGCAACAACTAACTATGGCTACACCTTC. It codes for CASSQGATTNYGYTF.

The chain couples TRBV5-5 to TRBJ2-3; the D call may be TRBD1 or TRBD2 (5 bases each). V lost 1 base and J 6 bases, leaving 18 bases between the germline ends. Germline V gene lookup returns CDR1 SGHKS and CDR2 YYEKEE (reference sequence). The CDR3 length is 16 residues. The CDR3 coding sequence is TGTGCCAGCAGCTTGTGGGAGTACAGGCCCGGGGATACGCAGTATTTT. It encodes CASSLWEYRPGDTQYF.

The CDR3 sequence is CASTEREYTDTQYF. In nucleotides, the CDR3 is TGTGCCAGCACCGAGCGGGAGTACACAGATACGCAGTATTTT. The rearrangement uses TRBV6-5 and TRBJ2-3; 8 bases line up with TRBD2. Germline V gene lookup returns CDR1 MNHEY and CDR2 SVGAGI. The CDR3 runs to 14 residues. The V segment lost 7 bases and the J segment 2 bases; nucleotides outside the gene matches: 5.

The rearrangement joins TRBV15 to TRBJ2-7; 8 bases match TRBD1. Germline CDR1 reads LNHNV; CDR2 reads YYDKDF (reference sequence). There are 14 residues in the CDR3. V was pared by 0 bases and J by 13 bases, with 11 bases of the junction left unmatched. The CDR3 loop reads CATSRDSSGQGAYF. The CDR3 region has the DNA TGTGCCACCAGCAGAGATTCATCAGGGCAGGGGGCCTACTTC.

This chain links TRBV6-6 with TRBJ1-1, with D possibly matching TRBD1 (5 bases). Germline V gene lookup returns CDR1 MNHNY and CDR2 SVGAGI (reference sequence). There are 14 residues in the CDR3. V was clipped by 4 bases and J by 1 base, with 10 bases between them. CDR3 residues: CASSWGEGNTEAFF. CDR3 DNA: TGTGCCAGCAGTTGGGGGGAGGGGAACACTGAAGCTTTCTTT.

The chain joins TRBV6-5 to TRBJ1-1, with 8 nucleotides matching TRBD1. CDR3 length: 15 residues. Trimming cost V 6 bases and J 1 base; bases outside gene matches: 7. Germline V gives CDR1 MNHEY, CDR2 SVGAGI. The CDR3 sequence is CASRYDRGPNTEAFF. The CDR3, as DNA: TGTGCCAGCAGATATGACAGGGGCCCGAACACTGAAGCTTTCTTT.

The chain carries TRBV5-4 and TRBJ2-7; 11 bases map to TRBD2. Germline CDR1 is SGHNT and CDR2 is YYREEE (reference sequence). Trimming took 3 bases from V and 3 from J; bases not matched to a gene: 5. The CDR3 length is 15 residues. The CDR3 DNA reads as TGTGCCAGCAGCTCCTCTAGCGGGGGGTTCTACGAGCAGTACTTC. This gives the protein CASSSSSGGFYEQYF.

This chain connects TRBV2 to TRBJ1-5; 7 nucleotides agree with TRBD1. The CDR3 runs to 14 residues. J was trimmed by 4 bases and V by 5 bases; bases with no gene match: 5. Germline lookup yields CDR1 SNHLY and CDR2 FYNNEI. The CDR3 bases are TGTGCCAGCAGTACTGACAGGGTTAATCAGCCCCAGCATTTT. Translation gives CASSTDRVNQPQHF.

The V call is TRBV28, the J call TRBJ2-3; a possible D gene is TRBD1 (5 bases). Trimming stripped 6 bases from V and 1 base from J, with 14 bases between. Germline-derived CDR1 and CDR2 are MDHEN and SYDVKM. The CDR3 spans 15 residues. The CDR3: CASSTSRDRTDTQYF. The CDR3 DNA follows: TGTGCCAGCAGCACGTCCAGGGATCGCACAGATACGCAGTATTTT.

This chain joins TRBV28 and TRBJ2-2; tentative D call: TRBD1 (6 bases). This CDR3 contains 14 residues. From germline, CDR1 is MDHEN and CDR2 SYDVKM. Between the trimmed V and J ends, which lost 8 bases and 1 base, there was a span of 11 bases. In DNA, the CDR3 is TGTGCCAGCCTTCGACAGGTGAACACCGGGGAGCTGTTTTTT. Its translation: CASLRQVNTGELFF.

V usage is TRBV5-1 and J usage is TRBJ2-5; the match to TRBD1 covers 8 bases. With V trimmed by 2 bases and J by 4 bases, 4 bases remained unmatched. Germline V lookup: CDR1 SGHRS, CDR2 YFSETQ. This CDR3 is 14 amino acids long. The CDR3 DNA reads TGCGCCAGCAGCTTAGAACAGGGGGGAGAGACCCAGTACTTC. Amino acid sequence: CASSLEQGGETQYF. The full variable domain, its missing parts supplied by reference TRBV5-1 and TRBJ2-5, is KAGVTQTPRYLIKTRGQQVTLSCSPISGHRSVSWYQQTPGQGLQFLFEYFSETQRNKGNFPGRFSGRQFSNSRSEMNVSTLELGDSALYLCASSLEQGGETQYFGPGTRLLVL.

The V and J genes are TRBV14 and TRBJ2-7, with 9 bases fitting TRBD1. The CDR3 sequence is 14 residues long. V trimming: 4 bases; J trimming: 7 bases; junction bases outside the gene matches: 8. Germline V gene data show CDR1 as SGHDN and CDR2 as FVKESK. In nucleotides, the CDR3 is TGTGCCAGCAGCCGGAACAGGGGGCGTGAAGAGCAGTACTTC. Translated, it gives CASSRNRGREEQYF.

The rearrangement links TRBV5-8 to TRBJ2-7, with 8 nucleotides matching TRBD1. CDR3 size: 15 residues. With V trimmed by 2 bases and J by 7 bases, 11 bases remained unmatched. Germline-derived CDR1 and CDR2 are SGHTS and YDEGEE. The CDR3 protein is CASSLGQGGLEEQYF. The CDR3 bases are TGTGCCAGCAGCTTAGGACAGGGAGGACTCGAGGAGCAGTACTTC.

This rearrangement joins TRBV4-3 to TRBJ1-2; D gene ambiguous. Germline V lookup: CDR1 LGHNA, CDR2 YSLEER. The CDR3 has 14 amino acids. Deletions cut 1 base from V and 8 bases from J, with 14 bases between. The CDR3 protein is CASSQVAGFAGYTF. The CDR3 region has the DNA TGCGCCAGCAGCCAAGTGGCGGGATTTGCGGGCTACACCTTC.

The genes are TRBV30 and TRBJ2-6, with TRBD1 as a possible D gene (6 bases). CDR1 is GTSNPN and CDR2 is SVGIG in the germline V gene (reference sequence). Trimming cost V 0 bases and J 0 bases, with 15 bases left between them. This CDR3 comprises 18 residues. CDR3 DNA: TGTGCCTGGAGTGTAATTCAGGGGTATCACTCTGGGGCCAACGTCCTGACTTTC. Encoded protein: CAWSVIQGYHSGANVLTF.

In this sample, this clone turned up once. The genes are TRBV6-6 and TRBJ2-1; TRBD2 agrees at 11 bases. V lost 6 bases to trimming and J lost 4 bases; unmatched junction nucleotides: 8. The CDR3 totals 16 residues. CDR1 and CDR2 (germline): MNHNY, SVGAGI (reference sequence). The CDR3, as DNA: TGTGCCAGCAGCTACGGGCTAGCGGGGGGATACAATGAGCAGTTCTTC. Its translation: CASSYGLAGGYNEQFF.

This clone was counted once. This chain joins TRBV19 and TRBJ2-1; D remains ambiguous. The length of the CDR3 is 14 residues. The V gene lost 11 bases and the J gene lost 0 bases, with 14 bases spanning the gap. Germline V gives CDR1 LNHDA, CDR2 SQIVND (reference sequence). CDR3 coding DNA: TGTGCCTCGAAAAAGGGTCCCTCCTACAATGAGCAGTTCTTC. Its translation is CASKKGPSYNEQFF.

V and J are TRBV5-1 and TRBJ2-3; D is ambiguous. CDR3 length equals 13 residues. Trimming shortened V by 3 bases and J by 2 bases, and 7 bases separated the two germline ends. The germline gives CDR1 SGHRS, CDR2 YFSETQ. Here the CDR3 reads CASSSGFTDTQYF. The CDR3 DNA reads TGCGCCAGCAGCTCCGGGTTCACAGATACGCAGTATTTT.

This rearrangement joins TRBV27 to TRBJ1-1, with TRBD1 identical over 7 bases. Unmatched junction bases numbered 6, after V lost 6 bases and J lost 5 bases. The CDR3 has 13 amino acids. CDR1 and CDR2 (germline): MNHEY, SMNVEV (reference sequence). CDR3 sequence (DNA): TGTGCCAGCAGAGACAGGGTATCGACTGAAGCTTTCTTT. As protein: CASRDRVSTEAFF.

The CDR3 protein is CALGQGGTEAFF. The CDR3 DNA reads as TGTGCCTTAGGACAGGGAGGGACTGAAGCTTTCTTT. The chain is built from TRBV30 and TRBJ1-1; 8 nucleotides match TRBD1. The CDR3 extends over 12 amino acids. V dropped 7 bases and J dropped 5; count of bases not matched to a gene: 6. CDR1 is GTSNPN, CDR2 SVGIG, per germline (reference sequence).

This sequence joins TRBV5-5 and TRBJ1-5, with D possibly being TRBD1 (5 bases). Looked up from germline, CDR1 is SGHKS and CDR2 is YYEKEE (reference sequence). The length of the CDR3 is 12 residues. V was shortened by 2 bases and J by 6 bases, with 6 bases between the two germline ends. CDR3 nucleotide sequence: TGTGCCAGCAGCTTCGGGGCTCAGCCCCAGCATTTT. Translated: CASSFGAQPQHF.

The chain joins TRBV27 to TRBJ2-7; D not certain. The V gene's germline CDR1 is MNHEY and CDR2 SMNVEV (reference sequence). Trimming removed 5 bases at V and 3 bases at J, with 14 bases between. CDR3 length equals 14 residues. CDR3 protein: CASSLYGPSYEQYF. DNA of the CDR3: TGTGCCAGCAGTCTATACGGACCGAGCTACGAGCAGTACTTC.

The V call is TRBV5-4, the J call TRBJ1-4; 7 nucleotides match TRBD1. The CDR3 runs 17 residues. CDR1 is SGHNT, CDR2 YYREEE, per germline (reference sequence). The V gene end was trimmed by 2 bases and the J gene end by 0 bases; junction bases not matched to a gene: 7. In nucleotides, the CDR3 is TGTGCCAGCAGCTTTCGACAGGGTCGAGCAACTAATGAAAAACTGTTTTTT. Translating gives CASSFRQGRATNEKLFF. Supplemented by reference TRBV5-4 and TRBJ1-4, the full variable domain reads ETGVTQSPTHLIKTRGQQVTLRCSSQSGHNTVSWYQQALGQGPQFIFQYYREEENGRGNFPPRFSGLQFPNYSSELNVNALELDDSALYLCASSFRQGRATNEKLFFGSGTQLSVL.

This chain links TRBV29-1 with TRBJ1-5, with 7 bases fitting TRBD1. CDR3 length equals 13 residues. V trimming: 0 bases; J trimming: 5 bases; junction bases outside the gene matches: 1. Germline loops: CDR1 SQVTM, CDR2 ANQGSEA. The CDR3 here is CSVEDGTDQPQHF. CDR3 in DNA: TGCAGCGTTGAAGATGGGACAGATCAGCCCCAGCATTTT.

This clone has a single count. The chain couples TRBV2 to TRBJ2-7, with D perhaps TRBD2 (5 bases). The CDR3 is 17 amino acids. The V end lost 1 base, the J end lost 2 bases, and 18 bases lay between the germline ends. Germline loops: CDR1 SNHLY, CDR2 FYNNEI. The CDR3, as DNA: TGTGCCAGCAGTGAAGGAGGGCCTGGAATCTTAGCCTACGAGCAGTACTTC. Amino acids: CASSEGGPGILAYEQYF.